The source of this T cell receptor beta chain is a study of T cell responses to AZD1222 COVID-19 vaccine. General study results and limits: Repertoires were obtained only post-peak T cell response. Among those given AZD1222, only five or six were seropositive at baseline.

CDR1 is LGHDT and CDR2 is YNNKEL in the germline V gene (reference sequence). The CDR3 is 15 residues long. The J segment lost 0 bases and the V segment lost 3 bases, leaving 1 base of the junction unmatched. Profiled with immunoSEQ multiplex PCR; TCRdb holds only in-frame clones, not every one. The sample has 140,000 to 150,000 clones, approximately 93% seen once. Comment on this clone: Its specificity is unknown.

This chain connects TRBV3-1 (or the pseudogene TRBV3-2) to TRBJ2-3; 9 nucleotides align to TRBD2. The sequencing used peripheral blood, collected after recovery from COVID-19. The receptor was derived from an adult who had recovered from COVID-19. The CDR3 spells CASSHTSGSTDTQYF. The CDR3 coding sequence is TGTGCCAGCAGCCATACTAGCGGGAGCACAGATACGCAGTATTTT.